These 31 T cell receptor beta chains were all obtained from the same sample, sequenced in a study of monozygotic twins with inflammatory bowel disease. TCRdb re-called the 5' RACE reads; every CDR3 protein appears as one record, without DNA. This table holds some 150,000 distinct CDR3 sequences. Sequences were obtained from blood. The receptors derive from a human donor with ulcerative colitis or Crohn's disease, or a healthy co-twin of an affected twin (not recorded which).

The chain has TRBV5-1 and TRBJ2-2. There are 16 residues in the CDR3. CDR1 and CDR2 from the germline V gene are SGHRS and YFSETQ. The CDR3 sequence is CASSLPQGANTGELFF. Supplemented by reference TRBV5-1 and TRBJ2-2, the full variable domain reads KAGVTQTPRYLIKTRGQQVTLSCSPISGHRSVSWYQQTPGQGLQFLFEYFSETQRNKGNFPGRFSGRQFSNSRSEMNVSTLELGDSALYLCASSLPQGANTGELFFGEGSRLTVL.

V is TRBV12-3 or TRBV12-4 and J is TRBJ2-1; TCRdb's D call of TRBD2 is untestable without DNA. CDR3 size: 15 residues. This CDR3 reads CASSFKRGTYNEQFF.

The V call is TRBV12-3 or TRBV12-4, the J call TRBJ1-1. The CDR3 is 12 residues long. The CDR3 loop reads CASSSDGFQAFF.

V gene TRBV7-6 combines with J gene TRBJ2-1. Germline V lookup: CDR1 SGHVS, CDR2 FNYEAQ. The CDR3 has 13 residues. The CDR3 sequence is CASSLFRNNEQFF.

The V gene is TRBV20-1, the J gene TRBJ2-1; TCRdb indicates TRBD2, and absent DNA this call remains unverified. Germline-derived CDR1 and CDR2 are DFQATT and SNEGSKA (reference sequence). The CDR3 runs to 19 residues. CDR3 region: CSAKGGRLAGGPGYNEQFF.

V gene TRBV29-1 combines with J gene TRBJ2-2; lacking DNA, the TRBD2 call made by TCRdb goes unchecked. The CDR3 runs to 13 residues. CDR1 and CDR2 (germline): SQVTM, ANQGSEA. CDR3 sequence: CSVRSSGTGELFF.

The chain carries TRBV7-2 and TRBJ2-1; without DNA, the TCRdb call of TRBD2 cannot be checked. Germline V gene lookup returns CDR1 SGHTA and CDR2 FQGNSA. The CDR3 has 16 amino acids. This chain's CDR3 is CASSLRLAGGYNEQFF.

This rearrangement joins TRBV15 to TRBJ2-2; with no DNA, the TCRdb D assignment of TRBD1 cannot be verified. The CDR3 runs 14 residues. Germline V CDR1 and CDR2: LNHNV, YYDKDF (reference sequence). Here the CDR3 reads CATSRDRGTGELFF.

According to its frequency, this clonotype is medium-sized. The chain has TRBV29-1 and TRBJ1-3. CDR3 length equals 12 residues. CDR1 is SQVTM, CDR2 ANQGSEA, per germline. CDR3 region: CSVSTPGNTIYF.

The V gene is TRBV4-1, the J gene TRBJ2-1; TCRdb picks TRBD1, but there is no DNA to check that call. Germline loops: CDR1 MGHRA, CDR2 YSYEKL. This CDR3 is 17 amino acids long. CDR3 region: CASSHSRQESSYNEQFF.

V gene TRBV20-1 combines with J gene TRBJ2-5; the D call of TRBD1 rests on TCRdb alone, since no DNA is present to check it. The CDR3 totals 15 residues. Germline-derived CDR1 and CDR2 are DFQATT and SNEGSKA (reference sequence). The CDR3 region is CSASSVQGRGETQYF.

This chain connects TRBV25-1 to TRBJ2-7; checking the TCRdb D call of TRBD1 is not possible without DNA. This CDR3 spans 15 amino acids. Germline CDR1 reads MGHDK; CDR2 reads SYGVNS. CDR3 in amino acids: CASSQRGHGLYEQYF.

The V gene is TRBV27, the J gene TRBJ1-6. The length of the CDR3 is 14 residues. Germline CDR1 MNHEY, CDR2 SMNVEV (reference sequence). The CDR3 region is CASSLLGPNSPLHF.

The chain combines TRBV7-2 with TRBJ2-5; with no DNA, the TCRdb D assignment of TRBD2 cannot be verified. The CDR3 runs 16 residues. Germline V lookup: CDR1 SGHTA, CDR2 FQGNSA. The CDR3 is CASRSLPTGGQETQYF.

V usage is TRBV20-1 and J usage is TRBJ2-7; with no DNA, the TCRdb D assignment of TRBD2 cannot be verified. Germline V gene data show CDR1 as DFQATT and CDR2 as SNEGSKA (reference sequence). This CDR3 is 13 amino acids long. CDR3: CSASPSGLYEQYF.

The CDR3 is CASSFAGAHGYEQYF. The rearrangement uses TRBV12-3 or TRBV12-4 and TRBJ2-7. The CDR3 is 15 amino acids.

The rearrangement uses TRBV6-1 and TRBJ1-3. Germline V CDR1 and CDR2: MNHNS, SASEGT. This CDR3 spans 13 amino acids. CDR3 loop: CASTGTAGNTIYF.

The rearrangement joins TRBV20-1 to TRBJ2-2. The CDR3 is 14 amino acids. Germline values: CDR1 DFQATT, CDR2 SNEGSKA (reference sequence). The CDR3: CSANPAANTGELFF.

The chain has TRBV5-4 and TRBJ1-2; lacking DNA, the TRBD1 call made by TCRdb goes unchecked. The CDR3 is made up of 14 amino acids. Germline lookup yields CDR1 SGHNT and CDR2 YYREEE (reference sequence). This CDR3 reads CASTTWTGEGGYTF.

This chain links TRBV5-1 with TRBJ2-3; lacking DNA, the TRBD1 call made by TCRdb goes unchecked. Germline assignment: CDR1 SGHRS and CDR2 YFSETQ. This CDR3 contains 14 residues. The CDR3 sequence is CASSGTGGTDTQYF.

The chain recombines TRBV24-1 with TRBJ2-2; TCRdb picks TRBD1, but there is no DNA to check that call. Germline CDR1 and CDR2: KGHDR and SFDVKD. This CDR3 has 15 amino acids. The CDR3 here is CATRGQGADTGELFF.

The chain uses TRBV10-3 and TRBJ2-1; TCRdb calls TRBD2, which cannot be checked without DNA. CDR3 length equals 16 residues. Germline V gene sequence: CDR1 ENHRY, CDR2 SYGVKD. CDR3 residues: CAISDGTSGRSNEQFF.

The chain carries TRBV7-2 and TRBJ2-5. The germline gives CDR1 SGHTA, CDR2 FQGNSA. This CDR3 has 14 amino acids. CDR3 sequence reads: CASSLGLAVETQYF. Supplemented by reference TRBV7-2 and TRBJ2-5, the full variable domain reads GAGVSQSPSNKVTEKGKDVELRCDPISGHTALYWYRQSLGQGLEFLIYFQGNSAPDKSGLPSDRFSAERTGGSVSTLTIQRTQQEDSAVYLCASSLGLAVETQYFGPGTRLLVL.

The chain combines TRBV7-2 with TRBJ2-2; as DNA is missing, the TRBD1 call by TCRdb cannot be tested. Germline-derived CDR1 and CDR2 are SGHTA and FQGNSA. The CDR3 is 15 amino acids. This CDR3 is CASSLTGGRAGELFF.

The chain carries TRBV9 and TRBJ2-1; TCRdb picks TRBD1, but there is no DNA to check that call. The CDR3 is 16 residues long. Germline V gene data show CDR1 as SGDLS and CDR2 as YYNGEE. CDR3 sequence reads: CASSPRGGSSYNEQFF. The variable domain in full, completed from reference TRBV9 and TRBJ2-1, reads DSGVTQTPKHLITATGQRVTLRCSPRSGDLSVYWYQQSLDQGLQFLIQYYNGEERAKGNILERFSAQQFPDLHSELNLSSLELGDSALYFCASSPRGGSSYNEQFFGPGTRLTVL.

This rearrangement joins TRBV24-1 to TRBJ2-2. The germline CDR1 and CDR2 sequences are KGHDR and SFDVKD. The CDR3 has 15 amino acids. CDR3 residues: CATSDLGRDTGELFF.

The V gene is TRBV5-5, the J gene TRBJ2-2; TCRdb proposes TRBD2, but this gene call is untestable without DNA. The CDR3 is 16 amino acids. Germline-derived CDR1 and CDR2 are SGHKS and YYEKEE (reference sequence). CDR3 in amino acids: CASSLGASSRTGELFF.

The chain is built from TRBV20-1 and TRBJ1-5; TCRdb's D call of TRBD1 is untestable without DNA. Per the germline V gene, CDR1 is DFQATT and CDR2 is SNEGSKA (reference sequence). CDR3 length: 15 residues. CDR3 loop: CSARAQDSSNQPQHF.

The chain couples TRBV20-1 to TRBJ1-4. Germline V gene data show CDR1 as DFQATT and CDR2 as SNEGSKA (reference sequence). CDR3 length: 12 amino acids. Here the CDR3 reads CSASDTNEKLFF.

The V gene is TRBV6-1, the J gene TRBJ2-5; TCRdb reports TRBD2, a call that lacks DNA to check it against. This CDR3 comprises 15 residues. CDR1 and CDR2 from the germline V gene are MNHNS and SASEGT. CDR3 loop: CASSLYSGGQETQYF.

The rearrangement uses TRBV5-5 and TRBJ2-3; as DNA is missing, the TRBD2 call by TCRdb cannot be tested. Germline V gene sequence: CDR1 SGHKS, CDR2 YYEKEE (reference sequence). This CDR3 is 15 amino acids long. The CDR3 loop is CASSLQLAGRDTQYF.